This T cell receptor beta chain appears in the sequencing data of a study of blood T cells in healthy people across ages. Germline loops: CDR1 MNHNY, CDR2 SVGAGI (reference sequence). The CDR3 spans 12 residues. The V end was cut by 0 bases, the J end by 4 bases, with 3 bases between. Using a J-beta primer mix together with a sample-barcoded 5' primer, a second PCR was run for roughly 7 to 12 cycles. TCRdb processed the 5' RACE reads anew with MiXCR; each CDR3 protein has one entry. The repertoire holds approximately 780,000 distinct CDR3 sequences, with about a quarter as singletons. This sample was also put to use in a study of T cells of mothers and their children.

The sequencing input was blood. This TCR was recovered from a boy aged 10-17 years in good health. The gene calls are TRBV6-6 and TRBJ2-5; D not resolved. The CDR3: CASSYSAETQYF. For the CDR3, the DNA is TGTGCCAGCAGTTACTCAGCAGAGACCCAGTACTTC.